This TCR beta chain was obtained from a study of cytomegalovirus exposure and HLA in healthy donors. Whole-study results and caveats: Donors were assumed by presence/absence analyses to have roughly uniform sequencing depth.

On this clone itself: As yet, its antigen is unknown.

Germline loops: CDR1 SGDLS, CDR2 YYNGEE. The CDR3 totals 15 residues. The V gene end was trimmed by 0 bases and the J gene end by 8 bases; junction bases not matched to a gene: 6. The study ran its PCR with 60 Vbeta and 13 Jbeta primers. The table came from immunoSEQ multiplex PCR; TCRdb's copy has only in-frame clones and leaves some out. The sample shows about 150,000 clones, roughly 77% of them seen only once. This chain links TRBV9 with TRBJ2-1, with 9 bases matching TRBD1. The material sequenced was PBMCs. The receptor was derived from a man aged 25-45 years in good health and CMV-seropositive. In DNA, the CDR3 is TGTGCCAGCAGCGTAGGAACAGGGGGCCTAGATGAGCAGTTCTTC. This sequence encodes CASSVGTGGLDEQFF.